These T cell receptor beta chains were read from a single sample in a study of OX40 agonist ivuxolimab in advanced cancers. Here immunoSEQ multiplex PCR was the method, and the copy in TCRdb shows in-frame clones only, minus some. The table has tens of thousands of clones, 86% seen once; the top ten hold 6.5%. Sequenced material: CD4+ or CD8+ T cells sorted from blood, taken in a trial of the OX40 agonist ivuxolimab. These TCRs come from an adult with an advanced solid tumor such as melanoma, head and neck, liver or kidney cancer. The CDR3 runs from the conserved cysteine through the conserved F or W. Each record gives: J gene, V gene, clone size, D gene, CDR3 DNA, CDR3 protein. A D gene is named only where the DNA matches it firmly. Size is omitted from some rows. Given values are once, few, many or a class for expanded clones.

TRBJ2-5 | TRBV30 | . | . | TGTGCCTGGAGTACCGGAGAGACCCAGTACTTC | CAWSTGETQYF
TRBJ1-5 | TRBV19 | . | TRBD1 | TGTGCCAGTAGTTCGAGGACAGGGGCTCAGCCCCAGCATTTT | CASSSRTGAQPQHF
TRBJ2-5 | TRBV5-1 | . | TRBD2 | TGCGCCAGCAGCGGCCGACTAGCGGGGGTGGAGACCCAGTACTTC | CASSGRLAGVETQYF
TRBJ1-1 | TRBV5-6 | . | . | TGTGCCAGCAGCTTGGATGCGGTGAACACTGAAGCTTTCTTT | CASSLDAVNTEAFF
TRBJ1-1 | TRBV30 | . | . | TGTGCCTGGGCAACAGGGAACACTGAAGCTTTCTTT | CAWATGNTEAFF
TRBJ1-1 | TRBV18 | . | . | TGTGCCAGCTCACCACTGGAGGACACTGAAGCTTTCTTT | CASSPLEDTEAFF
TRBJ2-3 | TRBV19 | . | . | TGTGCCAGTAGTATCACGAGTAGCACAGATACGCAGTATTTT | CASSITSSTDTQYF
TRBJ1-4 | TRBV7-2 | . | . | TGTGCCAGCAGCTCTCGAAATGAAAAACTGTTTTTT | CASSSRNEKLFF
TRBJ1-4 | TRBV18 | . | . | TGTGCCAGCTCACGAACCACTCTACAAGGGACTACTCGGCGTAATGAAAAACTGTTTTTT | CASSRTTLQGTTRRNEKLFF
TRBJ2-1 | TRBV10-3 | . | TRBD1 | TGTGCCATCAGTGAGTCGGACAGGGGGGTTGAGCAGTTCTTC | CAISESDRGVEQFF
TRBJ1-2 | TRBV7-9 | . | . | TGTGCCAGCAGCCGAGAGTCCACGAACTATGGCTACACCTTC | CASSRESTNYGYTF
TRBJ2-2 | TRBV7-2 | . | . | TGTGCCAGCAGCTTAGCCTCAGGGGCGCGGGCCGGGGAGCTGTTTTTT | CASSLASGARAGELFF
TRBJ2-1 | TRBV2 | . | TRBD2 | TGTGCCAGCTCCGGGACTAGCGGGGGCCATGAGCAGTTCTTC | CASSGTSGGHEQFF
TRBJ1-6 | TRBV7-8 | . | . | TGTGCCAGCAGCTTACGAACGGGACCCTATAATTCACCCCTCCACTTT | CASSLRTGPYNSPLHF
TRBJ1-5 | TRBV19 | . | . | TGTGCCAGTAGTATTTATAACAAGGCACCTCGGAGGAATCAGCCCCAGCATTTT | CASSIYNKAPRRNQPQHF
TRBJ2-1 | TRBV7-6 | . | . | TGTGCCAGCAGCTTAGCCCATCGAGCCCGGTTGTGGTCCCATGATTACAATGAGCAGTTCTTC | CASSLAHRARLWSHDYNEQFF
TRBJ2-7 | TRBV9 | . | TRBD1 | TGTGCCAGCAGCGTAGAAGGGACAGGGAAATTCGAGCAGTACTTC | CASSVEGTGKFEQYF
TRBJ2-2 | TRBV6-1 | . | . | TGTGCCAGCATTGAGGACCCTCTGACCGGGGAGCTGTTTTTT | CASIEDPLTGELFF
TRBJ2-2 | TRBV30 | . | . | TGTGCCTGGAGTGTGAGCTACGCCGGGGAGCTGTTTTTT | CAWSVSYAGELFF
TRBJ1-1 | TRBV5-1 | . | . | TGCGCCAGCAGCTTGGCCAACGGGGTGAACACTGAAGCTTTCTTT | CASSLANGVNTEAFF
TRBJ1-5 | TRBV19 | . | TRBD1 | TGTGCCAGTACCACGACAGGGGGCAATCAGCCCCAGCATTTT | CASTTTGGNQPQHF
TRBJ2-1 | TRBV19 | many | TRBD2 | TGTGCCAGTAGTGCTACTAGCGGCCAATACAATGAGCAGTTCTTC | CASSATSGQYNEQFF
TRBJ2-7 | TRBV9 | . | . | TGTGCCAGCAGCGTAGCTGAGGGCGAGCAGTACTTC | CASSVAEGEQYF
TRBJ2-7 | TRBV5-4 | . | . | TGTGCCAGCAGCAGCGCCGTTACAGACTCCTACGAGCAGTACTTC | CASSSAVTDSYEQYF
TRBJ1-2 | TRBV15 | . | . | TGTGCCACCAGCAGAGATTTGGGGATCTATGGCTACACCTTC | CATSRDLGIYGYTF
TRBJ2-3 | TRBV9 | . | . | TGTGCCACCTCTCCTGGGCAGACTAGCACAGATACGCAGTATTTT | CATSPGQTSTDTQYF
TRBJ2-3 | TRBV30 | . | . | TGTGCCTGGACGAAATGGGGAGATACGCAGTATTTT | CAWTKWGDTQYF
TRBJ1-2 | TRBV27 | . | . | TGTGCCAGCAGGGGAGGGGGTGATCTCACCTTC | CASRGGGDLTF
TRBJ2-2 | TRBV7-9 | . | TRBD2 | TGTGCCAGCAGCTACGTCCCGGGACTAGCGATCGGGGAGCTGTTTTTT | CASSYVPGLAIGELFF
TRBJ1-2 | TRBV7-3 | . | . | TGTGCCAGCAGCCCCCAGCCGCAGGACCGGGATGGCTACACCTTC | CASSPQPQDRDGYTF
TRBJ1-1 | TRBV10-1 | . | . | TGCGCCAGCACGAATCCCGAGAACACTGAAGCTTTCTTT | CASTNPENTEAFF
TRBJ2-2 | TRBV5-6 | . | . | TGTGCCAGCAGCTTGGTAATATTGCGAGGGAACACCGGGGAGCTGTTTTTT | CASSLVILRGNTGELFF
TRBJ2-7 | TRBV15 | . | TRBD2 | TGTGCCACCAGCACCTCCCTAGCGGGGCGATCCTACGAGCAGTACTTC | CATSTSLAGRSYEQYF
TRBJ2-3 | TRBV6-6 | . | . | TGTGCCAGCAATTTTTTTCGAGATACGCAGTATTTT | CASNFFRDTQYF
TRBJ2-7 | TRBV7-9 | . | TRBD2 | TGTGCCAGCAGCCAAACTAGCGGGAGTTACGAGCAGTACTTC | CASSQTSGSYEQYF
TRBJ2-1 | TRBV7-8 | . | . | TGTGCCAGCACAGGGTCCTACAATGAGCAGTTCTTC | CASTGSYNEQFF
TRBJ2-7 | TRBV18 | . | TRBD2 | TGTGCCAGCTCACCAACCGGGACTAGCTCCTACGAGCAGTACTTC | CASSPTGTSSYEQYF
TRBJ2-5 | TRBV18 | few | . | TGTGCCAGCTCATCCCCCAGGGGCCGGCAGACCCAGTACTTC | CASSSPRGRQTQYF
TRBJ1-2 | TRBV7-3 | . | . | TGTGCCAGCAGCTCCAATGGGGAATATGGCTACACCTTC | CASSSNGEYGYTF
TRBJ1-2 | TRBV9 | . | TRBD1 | TGTGCCAGCAGCGTAGATGGACAGGGCTTAATGGGCTACACCTTC | CASSVDGQGLMGYTF
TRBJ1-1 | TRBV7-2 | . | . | TGTGCCAGCAGCTTAGGTTGGGGGATTATGAACACTGAAGCTTTCTTT | CASSLGWGIMNTEAFF
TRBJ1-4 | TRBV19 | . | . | TGTGCCAGTAGTATGGCGGGGGCAGTCGAAAAACTGTTTTTT | CASSMAGAVEKLFF